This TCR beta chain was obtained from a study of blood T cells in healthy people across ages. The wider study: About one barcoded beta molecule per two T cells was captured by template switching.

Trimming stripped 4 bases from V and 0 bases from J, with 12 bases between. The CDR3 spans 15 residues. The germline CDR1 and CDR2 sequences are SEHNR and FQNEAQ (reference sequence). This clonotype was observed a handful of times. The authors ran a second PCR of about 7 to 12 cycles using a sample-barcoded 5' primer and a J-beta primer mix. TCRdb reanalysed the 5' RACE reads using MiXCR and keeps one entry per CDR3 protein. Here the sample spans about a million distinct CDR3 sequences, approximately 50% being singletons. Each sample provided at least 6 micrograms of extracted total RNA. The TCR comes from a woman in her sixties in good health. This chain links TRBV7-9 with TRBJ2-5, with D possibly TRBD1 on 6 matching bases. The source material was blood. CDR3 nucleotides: TGTGCCAGCAGCTGGGGGCCGGGGTACCAAGAGACCCAGTACTTC. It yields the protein CASSWGPGYQETQYF.